This T cell receptor (beta chain) was obtained from a study of T cells in Graves' hyperthyroidism and ophthalmopathy. Study-level results: Separation of ophthalmopathy from stable hyperthyroidism was achieved by a 13 V-J model. Also found in blood were most expanded thyroid clonotypes above 0.001.

The CDR3 regions of TCR beta were amplified from RNA transcripts. Researchers ran a first-round RT-PCR on the TCR CDR3 using the HTBI primer set. MiXCR, run by TCRdb on the multiplex PCR reads, gives a single entry per CDR3 protein. The sample contains 500,000 to 750,000 distinct CDR3 sequences, 12% to 15% of which appear only once. PBMCs were obtained from about 9.9 ml fresh peripheral blood. A remark on this clonotype: Antigen unknown. Its ends do not fully match the called genes, so a read error is possible.

The receptor's source is a young woman with Graves' ophthalmopathy. Sequencing input: blood.

The CDR3 DNA is TGTGTCAGTAGTATTGGTGGCTCTAGCGCGACAGATACGCAGTATTTT. Translated, it gives CVSSIGGSSATDTQYF. The chain carries TRBV19 and TRBJ2-3, with a weak D call TRBD2 (6 bases). Germline V gives CDR1 LNHDA, CDR2 SQIVND (reference sequence). The CDR3 spans 16 residues.